This T cell receptor beta chain is from a study of T cells after somatic rescue of genetic block. Assay used: immunoSEQ multiplex PCR; TCRdb lists only in-frame clones, some missing. The sample gives 45,000 to 70,000 clones, approximately 96% of which show up once; more than 0.075% is in the top ten. CDR3 length equals 13 residues. Per germline, CDR1 WSHSY and CDR2 SAAADI. V was pared by 5 bases and J by 3 bases, with 1 base of the junction left unmatched. This chain joins TRBV10-2 and TRBJ1-3; 7 bases are a match to TRBD1. The TCR was taken from a child younger than two. The material sequenced was peripheral blood mononuclear cells (PBMCs). The CDR3 spells CASSTGVGNTIYF. CDR3 DNA sequence: TGCGCCAGCAGTACAGGGGTTGGAAACACCATATATTTT.